A selection of T cell receptor beta chains follows, all from one sample in a study of T cells after yellow fever vaccination. TCRdb analysed the 5' RACE reads with MiXCR anew, one entry per CDR3 protein. The sample carries 300,000 to 350,000 distinct CDR3 sequences, almost 4% recorded once. The sequences come from PBMCs, collected 5 days after the yellow fever booster vaccination. The receptors were sampled from a man aged 18 to 30 who received the YFV17D yellow fever vaccine. CDR3s include the opening cysteine and the closing phenylalanine or tryptophan.

CDR3 length	V gene	J gene	CDR3 protein
14	TRBV6-2/TRBV6-3	TRBJ2-5	CASRTSGGRETQYF
15	TRBV7-3	TRBJ1-6	CASSLTIAGGSPLHF
15	TRBV7-2	TRBJ1-1	CASSLAGATNTEAFF
15	TRBV20-1	TRBJ2-1	CSANRPRGVSREQFF
14	TRBV25-1	TRBJ2-2	CASSDAGKAGELFF
15	TRBV11-2	TRBJ2-5	CASSFVGGKLGTQYF
15	TRBV11-2	TRBJ2-1	CASTLAPGPYNEQFF
16	TRBV7-3	TRBJ1-1	CASSLTPAAPSTEAFF
16	TRBV15	TRBJ2-1	CATSRVGRSSYNEQFF
15	TRBV6-5	TRBJ2-1	CASSYRDSIFNEQFF
14	TRBV7-9	TRBJ1-2	CASTRGQGANGYTF
14	TRBV20-1	TRBJ2-1	CSARVPGRGNEQFF
14	TRBV3-1	TRBJ2-7	CASSTGGGSWEQYF
11	TRBV7-2	TRBJ1-1	CASSMVTEAFF
14	TRBV20-1	TRBJ2-4	CSARDRDAGNIQYF
15	TRBV4-3	TRBJ2-2	CASSQADRVTGELFF
9	TRBV29-1	TRBJ1-2	CSVDGQPLF
15	TRBV5-1	TRBJ1-1	CASSLALGRNTEAFF
16	TRBV7-9	TRBJ2-2	CASSSTRQMNTGELFF
14	TRBV6-5	TRBJ2-7	CASSPDRGLYEQYF
13	TRBV7-2	TRBJ1-2	CASSLDQNYGYTF
14	TRBV7-2	TRBJ1-2	CASSLGGTVYGYTF
13	TRBV7-8	TRBJ1-4	CASSLARERKLFF
12	TRBV7-2	TRBJ2-2	CASSRDRERLFF
12	TRBV29-1	TRBJ2-7	CSVGAGAYEQYF
19	TRBV6-6	TRBJ2-2	CASSWAVDGGHLNTGELFF
17	TRBV4-3	TRBJ1-3	CASSQSSGGHSGNTIYF
16	TRBV10-3	TRBJ1-1	CAISDLGQGGRTEAFF
15	TRBV2	TRBJ1-5	CASGDGTENNQPQHF
13	TRBV3-1	TRBJ2-2	CASSQDFLGELFF
13	TRBV20-1	TRBJ1-1	CSAIGQGYTEAFF
14	TRBV5-5	TRBJ1-1	CASSPGQYTTEAFF
12	TRBV4-1	TRBJ1-1	CASSLTDREAFF
14	TRBV5-1	TRBJ2-3	CASSSGTSADTQYF
16	TRBV6-2/TRBV6-3	TRBJ2-7	CASSYPYSGRFDEQYF
13	TRBV7-3	TRBJ2-1	CASSLIGLGEQFF
13	TRBV20-1	TRBJ2-5	CSARGDKKETQYF
18	TRBV27	TRBJ2-5	CASSLKGGLAGYVETQYF
17	TRBV18	TRBJ1-5	CASSRDRTGWGDQPQHF
15	TRBV25-1	TRBJ1-4	CASSETGLLDEKLFF
14	TRBV5-1	TRBJ1-1	CASSLGPLNTEAFF